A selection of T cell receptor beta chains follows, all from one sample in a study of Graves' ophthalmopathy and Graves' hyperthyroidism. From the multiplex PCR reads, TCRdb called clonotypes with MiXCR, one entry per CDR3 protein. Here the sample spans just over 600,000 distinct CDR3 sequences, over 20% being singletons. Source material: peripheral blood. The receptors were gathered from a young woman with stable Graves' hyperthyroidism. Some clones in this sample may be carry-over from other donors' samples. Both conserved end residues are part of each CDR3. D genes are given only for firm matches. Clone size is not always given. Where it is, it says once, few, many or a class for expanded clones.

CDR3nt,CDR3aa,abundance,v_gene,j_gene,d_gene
TGTGCCAGCAGTGAGAACAGATACATGAACACTGAAGCTTTCTTT,CASSENRYMNTEAFF,many,TRBV2,TRBJ1-1,.
TGTGCCAGCAGTCCTATACAGGGGGGAGCCAAAAACATTCAGTACTTC,CASSPIQGGAKNIQYF,few,TRBV6-1,TRBJ2-4,TRBD1
TGTGCCTGGAGTCCCAGGGCTGGAAACACCATATATTTT,CAWSPRAGNTIYF,.,TRBV30,TRBJ1-3,.
TGTGCCAGCAGTGAAGATAGCCTCTATGGCTACACCTTC,CASSEDSLYGYTF,many,TRBV2,TRBJ1-2,.
TGTGCCAGTAGTACCAGGGGGGACCAGCCCCAGCATTTT,CASSTRGDQPQHF,many,TRBV19,TRBJ1-5,TRBD1
TGTGCCAGCAGTACGGGACAGACCTATGGCTACACCTTC,CASSTGQTYGYTF,many,TRBV28,TRBJ1-2,TRBD1
TGTGCCAGCACCGTCAGGGGGCTCTTTCAGCCCCAGCATTTT,CASTVRGLFQPQHF,many,TRBV28,TRBJ1-5,TRBD1
TGTGCCAGCAGCGTAGGGCTAGGAGATTTATCTGGAAACACCATATATTTT,CASSVGLGDLSGNTIYF,many,TRBV9,TRBJ1-3,.
TGCAGTGCTAGAAACGCTTGGGGCAGGGAGGCCGAGCAGTACTTC,CSARNAWGREAEQYF,many,TRBV20-1,TRBJ2-7,.
TGCAGCGTTGGAGAGCGAGCGGGGGTTCAAAAGACCCAGTACTTC,CSVGERAGVQKTQYF,few,TRBV29-1,TRBJ2-5,TRBD2
TGTGCCAGCAGTTTCTCGGCAGCTGAAGCTTTCTTT,CASSFSAAEAFF,many,TRBV28,TRBJ1-1,.
TGTGCCAGCAGCGGACTACTGCGAGGGGAGCAGTACTTC,CASSGLLRGEQYF,once,TRBV2,TRBJ2-7,.
TGTGCCTGGATCGGCTTGGGGGCGTCTGAAGCTTTCTTT,CAWIGLGASEAFF,many,TRBV30,TRBJ1-1,.
TGTGCCAGCAGCGAGCGGATGCCAGGGAGTTTACCTTTCTTT,CASSERMPGSLPFF,many,TRBV9,TRBJ1-1,.
TGTGCCAGCAGCCCAAGCGGGGGGGATCTCGAGCAGTACTTC,CASSPSGGDLEQYF,.,TRBV13,TRBJ2-7,TRBD2
TGTGCCAGCAGCCCACAGAATTCTCAAGAGACCCAGTACTTC,CASSPQNSQETQYF,many,TRBV7-9,TRBJ2-5,.
TGTGCCAGTATGGGACGGAACTATGGCTACACCTTC,CASMGRNYGYTF,many,TRBV19,TRBJ1-2,.
TGTGCCAGCAGGCCCGTGGGGGATATTACCACTGAAGCTTTCTTT,CASRPVGDITTEAFF,.,TRBV6-1,TRBJ1-1,.
TGCAGTGCTAGAGAGGGGGGAGGGCCGGAGACCCAGTACTTC,CSAREGGGPETQYF,many,TRBV20-1,TRBJ2-5,TRBD2
TGCGCCAGCAGCTTAGGGGCGACCGGAGGTCGACTCCACTTT,CASSLGATGGRLHF,few,TRBV5-1,TRBJ1-6,.
TGTGCCAGCTCACAAACCGCAGGGGACACTGAAGCTTTCTTT,CASSQTAGDTEAFF,many,TRBV18,TRBJ1-1,.
TGTGCCAGCAGCTTATATGGGACAGGCTCCTACGAGCAGTACTTC,CASSLYGTGSYEQYF,many,TRBV11-1,TRBJ2-7,TRBD1
TGTGCCAGCACCGAAGGGCTGGGAATGGGCTACACCTTC,CASTEGLGMGYTF,.,TRBV2,TRBJ1-2,.
TGCGCCAGCAGCTGGGGACAGGCGTTGTACGAGCAGTACTTC,CASSWGQALYEQYF,many,TRBV5-1,TRBJ2-7,TRBD1
TGTGCCAGCAGCGCCTATACTAGCGGGACCTACGAGCAGTACTTC,CASSAYTSGTYEQYF,many,TRBV6-1,TRBJ2-7,TRBD2
TGTGCCAGCAGTTTTTTCTCAGGGCGCAATCAGCCCCAGCATTTT,CASSFFSGRNQPQHF,many,TRBV12-3/TRBV12-4,TRBJ1-5,.
TGTGCCAGCAGAGGGACCCAGGGAGAGACCCAGTACTTC,CASRGTQGETQYF,.,TRBV2,TRBJ2-5,.
TGTGCCATCAGTGAGTCAAAGGGTGGCCCCGGCGGCCAGTACTTC,CAISESKGGPGGQYF,.,TRBV10-3,TRBJ2-5,.